Detailed here is one T cell receptor beta chain. Its cognate antigen is unknown. Sequenced by immunoSEQ multiplex PCR; TCRdb stores in-frame clones only, minus some. The table records approximately 73,000 clones, 80% to 90% of them present only once. The CDR3 consists of 12 residues. V was pared by 2 bases and J by 5 bases, with 7 bases between. Germline V gene data show CDR1 as LGHNT and CDR2 as FRNRAP. The data were obtained in a study of OX40 agonist ivuxolimab in advanced cancers. Regarding the study as a whole: Partial responders receiving 0.1-3.0 mg/kg showed among the lowest clonal expansion. Circulating CD4+ and CD8+ T cells showed clonal expansion by week 6 at 0.1 to 3.0 mg/kg.

The chain is built from TRBV12-5 and TRBJ2-7; D is ambiguous. This specimen consisted of CD4+ or CD8+ T cells sorted from blood, obtained in a trial of the OX40 agonist ivuxolimab. The sequence came from an adult with an advanced solid tumor such as melanoma, head and neck, liver or kidney cancer. DNA for the CDR3: TGTGCTAGTGGTTTGTCTGGGAACGAGCAGTACTTC. Protein product: CASGLSGNEQYF.